This TCR beta chain was sequenced for a study of T cell responses to AZD1222 COVID-19 vaccine. TCRdb's table, derived via immunoSEQ multiplex PCR, lists solely in-frame clones and lacks some. The table includes fewer than 150,000 clones, about nine tenths detected once. Whole-study findings and limits: Spike-specific TCR breadth rose after two AZD1222 doses, and depth rose as well.

With regard to this clone: As yet, its antigen is unknown.

With 1 base removed from V and 4 bases from J, the gap between germline ends came to 10 bases. The CDR3 totals 15 residues. Per germline, CDR1 MGHDK and CDR2 SYGVNS. This TCR was recovered from an adult in good health. The material was peripheral blood, obtained on day 0 of AZD1222 vaccination. The J gene is TRBJ2-2, the V gene TRBV25-1, with D maybe TRBD2 (6 bases). The CDR3 nucleotides read TGTGCCAGCAGTGAATCCGGGAGAGTCACCGGGGAGCTGTTTTTT. Its protein product is CASSESGRVTGELFF. Full variable domain (missing parts from reference TRBV25-1 and TRBJ2-2): EADIYQTPRYLVIGTGKKITLECSQTMGHDKMYWYQQDPGMELHLIHYSYGVNSTEKGDLSSESTVSRIRTEHFPLTLESARPSHTSQYLCASSESGRVTGELFFGEGSRLTVL.